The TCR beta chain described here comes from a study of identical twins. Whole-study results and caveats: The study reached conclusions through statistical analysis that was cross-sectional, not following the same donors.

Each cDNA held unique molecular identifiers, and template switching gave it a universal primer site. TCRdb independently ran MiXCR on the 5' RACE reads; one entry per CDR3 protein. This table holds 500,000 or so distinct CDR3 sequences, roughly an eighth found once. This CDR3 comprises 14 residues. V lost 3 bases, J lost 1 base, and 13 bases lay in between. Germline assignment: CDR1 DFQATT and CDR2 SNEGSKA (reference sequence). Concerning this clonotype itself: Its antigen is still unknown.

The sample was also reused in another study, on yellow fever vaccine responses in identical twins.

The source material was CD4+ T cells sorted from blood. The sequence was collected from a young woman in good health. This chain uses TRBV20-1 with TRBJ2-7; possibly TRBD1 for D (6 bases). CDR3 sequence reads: CSASRQGPSYEQYF. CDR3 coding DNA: TGCAGTGCTAGTCGCCAGGGGCCATCCTACGAGCAGTACTTC.